The T cell receptor beta chain described here comes from a study of cytomegalovirus exposure and HLA in healthy donors. Study-wide context: Early release data held 80 million to 100 million unique TCRs from HLA-typed donors.

Regarding this clone: Its antigen is undetermined.

Germline trimming cut 6 bases from V and 0 bases from J; bases unmatched to any gene: 5. The CDR3 has 15 residues. Germline CDR1 reads SNHLY; CDR2 reads FYNNEI. Points from the study as a whole: The study dropped some indistinguishable V segments, TRBV6-2 and TRBV6-3 among them. Later analysis demonstrated an association between a missense DCLRE1C variant and TCR beta V- and J-gene trimming.

Researchers ran the PCR with 60 Vbeta and 13 Jbeta primers. As handled by the study authors: Unique TCR beta chains totaled some 78 million in a later count, with roughly 11 million of them shared. Clones were sequenced by immunoSEQ multiplex PCR, and TCRdb holds only the in-frame ones, with some missing. Clone size and V and J calls were adopted from that table, with D and trimming inferred from the DNA. The top ten clones hold more than 1.5% of a sample with about 200,000 clones, around 79% of them seen once. The chain uses TRBV2 and TRBJ1-5; 7 bases are shared with TRBD1. Sequencing input: PBMCs. The TCR originated in a man aged 18 to 29 in good health and CMV-seronegative. CDR3 protein: CASSPGQVSNQPQHF. The CDR3 nucleotides are TGTGCCAGCAGCCCCGGACAGGTTAGCAATCAGCCCCAGCATTTT. The whole variable domain, filled in from reference TRBV2 and TRBJ1-5, reads EPEVTQTPSHQVTQMGQEVILRCVPISNHLYFYWYRQILGQKVEFLVSFYNNEISEKSEIFDDQFSVERPDGSNFTLKIRSTKLEDSAMYFCASSPGQVSNQPQHFGDGTRLSIL.